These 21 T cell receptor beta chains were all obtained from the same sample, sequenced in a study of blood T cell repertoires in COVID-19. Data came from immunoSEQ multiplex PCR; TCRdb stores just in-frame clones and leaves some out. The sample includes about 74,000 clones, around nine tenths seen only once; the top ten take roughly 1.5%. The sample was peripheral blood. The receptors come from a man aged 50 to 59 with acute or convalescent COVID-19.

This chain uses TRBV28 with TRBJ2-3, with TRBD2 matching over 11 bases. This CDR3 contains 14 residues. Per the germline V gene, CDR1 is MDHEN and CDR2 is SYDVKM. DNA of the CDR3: TGTGCGGAAGGAACTAGCGGGAGAGCAGATACGCAGTATTTT. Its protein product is CAEGTSGRADTQYF.

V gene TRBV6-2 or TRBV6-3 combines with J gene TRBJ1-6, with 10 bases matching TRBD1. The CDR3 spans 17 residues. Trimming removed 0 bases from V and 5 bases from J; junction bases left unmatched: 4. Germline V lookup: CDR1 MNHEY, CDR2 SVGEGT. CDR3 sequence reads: CASSYSGQGSNNSPLHF. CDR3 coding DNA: TGTGCCAGCAGTTACTCGGGACAGGGGAGCAATAATTCACCCCTCCACTTT.

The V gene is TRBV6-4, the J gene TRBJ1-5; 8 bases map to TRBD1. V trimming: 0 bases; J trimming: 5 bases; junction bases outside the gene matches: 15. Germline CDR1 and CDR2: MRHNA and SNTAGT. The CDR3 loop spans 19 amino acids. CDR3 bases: TGTGCCAGCAGTGACTCGGGCAGGGGGCGCAGTTGGTCGGATCAGCCCCAGCATTTT. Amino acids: CASSDSGRGRSWSDQPQHF.

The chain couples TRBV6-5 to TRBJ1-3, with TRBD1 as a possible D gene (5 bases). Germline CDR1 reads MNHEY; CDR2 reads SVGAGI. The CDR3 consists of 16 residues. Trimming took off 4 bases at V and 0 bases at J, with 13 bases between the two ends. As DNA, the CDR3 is TGTGCCAGCAGTTTAGGGTGGGGACTCTCTGGAAACACCATATATTTT. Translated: CASSLGWGLSGNTIYF.

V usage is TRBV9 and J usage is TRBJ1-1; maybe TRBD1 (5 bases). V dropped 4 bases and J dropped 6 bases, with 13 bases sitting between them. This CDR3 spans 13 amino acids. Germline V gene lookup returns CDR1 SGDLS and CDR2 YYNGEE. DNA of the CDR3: TGTGCCAGCAGCCCCGCCGGGGGGTCTGAAGCTTTCTTT. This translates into CASSPAGGSEAFF.

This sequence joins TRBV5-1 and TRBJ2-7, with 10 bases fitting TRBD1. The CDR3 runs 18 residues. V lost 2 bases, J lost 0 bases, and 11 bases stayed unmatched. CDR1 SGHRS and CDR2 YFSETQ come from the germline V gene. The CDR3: CASSLPTGQGSSSYEQYF. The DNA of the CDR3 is TGCGCCAGCAGCTTACCCACGGGACAGGGGTCGAGCTCCTACGAGCAGTACTTC.

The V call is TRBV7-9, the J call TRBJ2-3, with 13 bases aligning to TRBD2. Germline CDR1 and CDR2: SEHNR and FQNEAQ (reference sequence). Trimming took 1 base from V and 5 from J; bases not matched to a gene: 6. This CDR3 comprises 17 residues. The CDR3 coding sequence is TGTGCCAGCAGCTTAGGGACTAGCGGGAGTTGGTTAGATACGCAGTATTTT. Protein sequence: CASSLGTSGSWLDTQYF.

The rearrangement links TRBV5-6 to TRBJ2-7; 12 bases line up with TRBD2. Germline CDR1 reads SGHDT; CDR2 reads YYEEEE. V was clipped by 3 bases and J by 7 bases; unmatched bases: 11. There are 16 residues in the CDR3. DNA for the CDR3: TGTGCCAGCAGCTCGATGAAGAGACTAGCGGGGGTTGAGCAGTACGTC. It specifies CASSSMKRLAGVEQYV.

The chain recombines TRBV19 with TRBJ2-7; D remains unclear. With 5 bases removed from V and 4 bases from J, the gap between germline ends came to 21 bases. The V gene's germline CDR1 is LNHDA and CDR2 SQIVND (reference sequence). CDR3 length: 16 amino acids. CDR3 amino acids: CASSPFGAEPPYEQYF. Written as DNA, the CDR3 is TGTGCCAGTAGTCCCTTTGGTGCGGAGCCCCCTTACGAGCAGTACTTC.

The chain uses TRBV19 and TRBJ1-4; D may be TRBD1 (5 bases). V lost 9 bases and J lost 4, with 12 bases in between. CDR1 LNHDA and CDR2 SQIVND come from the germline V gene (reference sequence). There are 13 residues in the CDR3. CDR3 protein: CASRSGGNEKLFF. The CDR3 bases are TGTGCCAGCCGATCGGGGGGTAATGAAAAACTGTTTTTT.

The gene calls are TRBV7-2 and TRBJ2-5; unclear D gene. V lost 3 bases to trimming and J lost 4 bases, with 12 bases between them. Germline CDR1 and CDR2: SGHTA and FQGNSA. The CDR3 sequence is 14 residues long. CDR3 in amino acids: CASSFPAAGETQYF. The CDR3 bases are TGTGCCAGCAGCTTTCCTGCGGCTGGAGAGACCCAGTACTTC.

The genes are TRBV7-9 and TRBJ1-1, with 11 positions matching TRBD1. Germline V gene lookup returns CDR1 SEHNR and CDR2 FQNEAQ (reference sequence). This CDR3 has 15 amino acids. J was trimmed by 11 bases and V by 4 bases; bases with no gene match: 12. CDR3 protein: CASSSNPGQGEAAFF. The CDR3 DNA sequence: TGTGCCAGCAGCTCCAATCCGGGACAGGGGGAAGCGGCTTTCTTT.

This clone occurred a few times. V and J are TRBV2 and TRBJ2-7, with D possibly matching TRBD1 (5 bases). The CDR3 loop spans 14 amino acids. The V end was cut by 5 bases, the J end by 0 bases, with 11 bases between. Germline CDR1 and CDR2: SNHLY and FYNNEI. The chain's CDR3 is CASSRQRSSYEQYF. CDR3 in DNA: TGTGCCAGCAGTCGACAGCGAAGCTCCTACGAGCAGTACTTC.

The CDR3 coding sequence is TGCAGTAGGGAGAGGGGGTATGAGCAGTTCTTC. The encoded protein is CSRERGYEQFF. This chain joins TRBV20-1 and TRBJ2-1, with a tentative D call TRBD1 (6 bases). The CDR3 has 11 amino acids. Trimming pared 8 bases from V and 8 bases from J, leaving 13 bases between. Germline CDR1 DFQATT, CDR2 SNEGSKA (reference sequence).

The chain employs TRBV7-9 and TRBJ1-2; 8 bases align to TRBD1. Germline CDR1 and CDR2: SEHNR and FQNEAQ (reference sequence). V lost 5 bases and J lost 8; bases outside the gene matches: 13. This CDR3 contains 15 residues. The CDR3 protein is CASSRIGQGGDGYTF. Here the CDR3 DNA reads TGTGCCAGCAGCCGAATAGGACAGGGAGGGGACGGCTACACCTTC. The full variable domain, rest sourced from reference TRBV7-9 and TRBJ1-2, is DTGVSQNPRHKITKRGQNVTFRCDPISEHNRLYWYRQTLGQGPEFLTYFQNEAQLEKSRLLSDRFSAERPKGSFSTLEIQRTEQGDSAMYLCASSRIGQGGDGYTFGSGTRLTVV.

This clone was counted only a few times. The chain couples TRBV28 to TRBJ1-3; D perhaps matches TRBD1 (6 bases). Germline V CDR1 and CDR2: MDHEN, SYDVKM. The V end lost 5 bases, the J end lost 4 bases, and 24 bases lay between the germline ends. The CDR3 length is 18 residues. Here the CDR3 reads CASSRLGDNYYPGNTIYF. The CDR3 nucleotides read TGTGCCAGCAGTAGGTTGGGGGACAACTACTACCCCGGAAACACCATATATTTT.

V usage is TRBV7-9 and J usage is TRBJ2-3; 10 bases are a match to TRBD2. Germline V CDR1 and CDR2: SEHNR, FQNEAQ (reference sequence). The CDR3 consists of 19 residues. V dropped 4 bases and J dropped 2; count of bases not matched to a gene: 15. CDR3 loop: CASSSTPGTSVLDTDTQYF. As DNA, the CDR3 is TGTGCCAGCAGCTCGACCCCCGGGACTAGCGTTTTGGACACAGATACGCAGTATTTT.

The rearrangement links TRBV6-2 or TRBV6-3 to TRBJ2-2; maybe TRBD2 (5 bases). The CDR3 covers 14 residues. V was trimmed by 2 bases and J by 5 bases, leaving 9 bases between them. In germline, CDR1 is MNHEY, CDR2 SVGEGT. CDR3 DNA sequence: TGTGCCAGCAGTTACGGGAGTTATACCGGGGAGCTGTTTTTT. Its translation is CASSYGSYTGELFF.

The CDR3: CASQGDSYEQYF. The CDR3, as DNA: TGTGCCAGCCAAGGCGACAGCTACGAGCAGTACTTC. The J gene is TRBJ2-7, the V gene TRBV2; D may be TRBD1 (5 bases). V was shortened by 8 bases and J by 3 bases, with 11 bases between the two germline ends. The CDR3 runs to 12 residues. Germline V gives CDR1 SNHLY, CDR2 FYNNEI.

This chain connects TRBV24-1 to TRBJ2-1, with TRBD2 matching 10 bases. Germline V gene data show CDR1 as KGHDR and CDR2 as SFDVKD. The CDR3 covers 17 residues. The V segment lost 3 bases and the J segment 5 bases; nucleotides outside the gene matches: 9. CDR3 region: CATSDPRSSGSDNEQFF. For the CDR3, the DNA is TGTGCCACCAGTGATCCGAGATCTAGCGGGAGCGACAATGAGCAGTTCTTC.

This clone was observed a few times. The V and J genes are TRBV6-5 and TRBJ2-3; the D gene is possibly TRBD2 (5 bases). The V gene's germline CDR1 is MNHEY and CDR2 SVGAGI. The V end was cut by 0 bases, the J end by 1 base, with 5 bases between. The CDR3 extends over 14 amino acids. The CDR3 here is CASSYSRGTDTQYF. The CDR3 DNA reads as TGTGCCAGCAGTTACTCGAGGGGCACAGATACGCAGTATTTT.